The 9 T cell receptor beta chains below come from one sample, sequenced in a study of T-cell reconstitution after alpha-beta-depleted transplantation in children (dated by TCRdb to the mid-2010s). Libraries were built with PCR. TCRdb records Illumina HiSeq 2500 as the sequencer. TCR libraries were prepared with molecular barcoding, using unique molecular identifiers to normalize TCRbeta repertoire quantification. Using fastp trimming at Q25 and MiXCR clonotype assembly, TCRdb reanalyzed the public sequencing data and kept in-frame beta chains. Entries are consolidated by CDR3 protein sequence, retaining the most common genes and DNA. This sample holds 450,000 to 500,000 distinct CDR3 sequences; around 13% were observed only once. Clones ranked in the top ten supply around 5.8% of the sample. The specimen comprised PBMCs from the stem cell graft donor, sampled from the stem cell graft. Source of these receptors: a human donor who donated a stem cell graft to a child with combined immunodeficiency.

The CDR3 loop reads CASTITGENTEAFF. CDR3 DNA: TGTGCCAGCACCATTACAGGGGAGAACACTGAAGCTTTCTTT. The chain uses TRBV6-2 or TRBV6-3 and TRBJ1-1, with TRBD1 matching over 7 bases. Germline CDR1 and CDR2: MNHEY and SVGEGT. The CDR3 is 14 amino acids. The junction had 6 bases not matched to a gene; V was cut back by 7 bases and J by 1 base.

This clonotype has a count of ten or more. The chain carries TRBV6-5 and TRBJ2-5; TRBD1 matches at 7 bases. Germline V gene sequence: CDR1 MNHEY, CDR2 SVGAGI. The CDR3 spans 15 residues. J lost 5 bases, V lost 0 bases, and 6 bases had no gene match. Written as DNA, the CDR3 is TGTGCCAGCAGTTACTCGGCAGGGGGACGGGAGACCCAGTACTTC. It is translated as CASSYSAGGRETQYF.

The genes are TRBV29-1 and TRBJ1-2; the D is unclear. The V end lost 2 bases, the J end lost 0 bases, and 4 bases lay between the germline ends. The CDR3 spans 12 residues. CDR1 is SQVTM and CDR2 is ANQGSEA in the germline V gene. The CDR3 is CSVEWTNYGYTF. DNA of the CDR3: TGCAGCGTTGAATGGACTAACTATGGCTACACCTTC.

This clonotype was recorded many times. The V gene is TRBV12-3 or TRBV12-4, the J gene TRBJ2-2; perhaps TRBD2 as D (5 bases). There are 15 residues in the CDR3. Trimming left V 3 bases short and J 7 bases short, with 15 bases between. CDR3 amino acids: CASSFRTPSIGELFF. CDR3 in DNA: TGTGCCAGCAGTTTCCGAACCCCTAGCATCGGGGAGCTGTTTTTT.

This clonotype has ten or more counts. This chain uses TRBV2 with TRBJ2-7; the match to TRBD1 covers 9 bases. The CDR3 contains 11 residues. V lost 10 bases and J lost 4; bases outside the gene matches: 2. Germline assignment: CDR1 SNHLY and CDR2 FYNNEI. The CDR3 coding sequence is TGTGCCATTGGACAGGGGTACGAGCAGTACTTC. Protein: CAIGQGYEQYF.

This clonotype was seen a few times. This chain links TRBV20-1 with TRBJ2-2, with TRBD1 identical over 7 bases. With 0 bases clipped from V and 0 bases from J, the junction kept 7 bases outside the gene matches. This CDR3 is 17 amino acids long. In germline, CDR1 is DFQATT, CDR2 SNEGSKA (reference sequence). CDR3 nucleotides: TGCAGTGCTAGAGATGAAACCGGGACAGCGAACACCGGGGAGCTGTTTTTT. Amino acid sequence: CSARDETGTANTGELFF.

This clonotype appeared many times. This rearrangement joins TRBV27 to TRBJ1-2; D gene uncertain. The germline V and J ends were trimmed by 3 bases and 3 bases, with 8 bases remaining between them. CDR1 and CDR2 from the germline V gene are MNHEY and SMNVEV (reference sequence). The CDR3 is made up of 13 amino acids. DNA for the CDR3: TGTGCCAGCAGTTTCCAGATTGACTATGGCTACACCTTC. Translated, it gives CASSFQIDYGYTF.

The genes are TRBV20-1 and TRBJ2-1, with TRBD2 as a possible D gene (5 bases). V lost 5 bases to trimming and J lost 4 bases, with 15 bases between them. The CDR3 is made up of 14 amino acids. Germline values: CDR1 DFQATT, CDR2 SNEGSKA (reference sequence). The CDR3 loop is CSALARLLYNEQFF. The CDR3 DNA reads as TGCAGTGCTTTGGCTAGACTACTTTACAATGAGCAGTTCTTC.

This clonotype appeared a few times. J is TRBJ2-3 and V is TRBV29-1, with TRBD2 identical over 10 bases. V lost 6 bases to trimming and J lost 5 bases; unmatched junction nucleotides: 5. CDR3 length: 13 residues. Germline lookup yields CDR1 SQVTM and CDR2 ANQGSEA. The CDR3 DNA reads TGCAGCGTAATAGCGGGAGGTGAAGATACGCAGTATTTT. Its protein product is CSVIAGGEDTQYF.